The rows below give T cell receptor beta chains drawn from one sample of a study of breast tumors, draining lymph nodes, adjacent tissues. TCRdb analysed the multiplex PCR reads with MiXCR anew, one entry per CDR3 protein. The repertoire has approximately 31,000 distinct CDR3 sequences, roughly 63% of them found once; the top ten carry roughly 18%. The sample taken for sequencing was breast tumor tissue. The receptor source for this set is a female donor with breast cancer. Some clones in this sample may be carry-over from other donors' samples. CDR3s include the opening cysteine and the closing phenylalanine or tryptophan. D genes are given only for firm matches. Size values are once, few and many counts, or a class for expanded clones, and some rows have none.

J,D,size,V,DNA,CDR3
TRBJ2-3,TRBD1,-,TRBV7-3,TGTGCCAGCAGCTTAGACAGGGCCACAGATACGCAGTATTTT,CASSLDRATDTQYF
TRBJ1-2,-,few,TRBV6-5,TGTGCCAGCAGTTACTCGACGCGCTATGGCTACACCTTC,CASSYSTRYGYTF
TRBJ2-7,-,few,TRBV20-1,TGCAGTGCCACGGGGCAACCCTACGAGCAGTACTTC,CSATGQPYEQYF
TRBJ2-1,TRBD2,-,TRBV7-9,TGTGCCAGCAGCGAAGGACTAGCGAGGCCCAATGAGCAGTTCTTC,CASSEGLARPNEQFF
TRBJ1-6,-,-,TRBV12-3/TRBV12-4,TGTGCCAGCAGTTCTCTAATGAATGGTTCACCCCTCCACTTT,CASSSLMNGSPLHF
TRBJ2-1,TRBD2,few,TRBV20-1,TGCAGTGCTAGAAGAGAATTCGGGACTAGCGGGAGTGGAACGTCACGTGAGCAGTTCTTC,CSARREFGTSGSGTSREQFF
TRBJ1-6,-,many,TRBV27,TGTGCCAGCAGTTTATGGAGCTCCTATAATTCACCCCTCCACTTT,CASSLWSSYNSPLHF
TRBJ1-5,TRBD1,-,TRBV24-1,TGTGCCACCGGAAGGACAGGGGGCGTGGAACGGGGCAATCAGCCCCAGCATTTT,CATGRTGGVERGNQPQHF
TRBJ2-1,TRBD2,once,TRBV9,TGTGCCAGCAGCGTGGTGGCGGGAGCCAGGAATGAGCAGTTCTTC,CASSVVAGARNEQFF
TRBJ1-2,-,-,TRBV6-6,TGTGCCAGCAGTTACTCGGACGCCGGCGGAGGCTACACCTTC,CASSYSDAGGGYTF
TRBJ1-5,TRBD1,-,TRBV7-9,TGTGCCAGCAGCTCCGGACAGGGTTGGAGTCAGCCCCAGCATTTT,CASSSGQGWSQPQHF
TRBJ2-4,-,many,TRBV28,TGTGCCAGCAGTCAACAACACGGTCTAGCCAAAAACATTCAGTACTTC,CASSQQHGLAKNIQYF
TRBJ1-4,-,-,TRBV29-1,TGCAGCGTTCAACAGGGCCCTAATGAAAAACTGTTTTTT,CSVQQGPNEKLFF
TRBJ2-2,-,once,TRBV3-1,TGTGCCAGCCTTTCCCAGGGTCGGGTCGGGGAGCTGTTTTTT,CASLSQGRVGELFF
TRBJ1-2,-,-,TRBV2,TGTGCCAGCAGTGACGAGAACAACTATGGCTACACCTTC,CASSDENNYGYTF
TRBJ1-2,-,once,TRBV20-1,TGCAGTGCTAGAATTGCGGAGTACTATGGCTACACCTTC,CSARIAEYYGYTF
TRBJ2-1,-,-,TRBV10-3,TGTGCCATCAGTGAGTCAGAATACAATGAGCAGTTCTTC,CAISESEYNEQFF
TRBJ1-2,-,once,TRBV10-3,TGTGCCATCTTTGACAGCTATGGCTACACCTTC,CAIFDSYGYTF
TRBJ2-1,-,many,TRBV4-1,TGCGCCAGCAGCCAAGTATACGGCAATGAGCAGTTCTTC,CASSQVYGNEQFF
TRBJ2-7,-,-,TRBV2,TGTGCCAGCAGTGAAGCGCTTCGGGGATACGAGCAGTACTTC,CASSEALRGYEQYF
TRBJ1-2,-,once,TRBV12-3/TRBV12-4,TGTGCCAGCAGTGTAGCAGGGGGCTACACCTTC,CASSVAGGYTF
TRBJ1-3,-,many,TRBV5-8,TGTGCCAGCAGCTTGGACCGATTCTCTGGAAACACCATATATTTT,CASSLDRFSGNTIYF
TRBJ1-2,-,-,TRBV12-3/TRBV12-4,TGTGCTAGTGGTTTGGAGGGAATCTATGGCTACACCTTC,CASGLEGIYGYTF
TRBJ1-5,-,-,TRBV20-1,TGCAGTGCTAAAGGAGGGCATTCGGGCAATCAGCCCCAGCATTTT,CSAKGGHSGNQPQHF
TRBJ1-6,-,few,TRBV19,TGTGCCAGTAGTATAGGGGAAGCGGATTCACCCCTCCACTTT,CASSIGEADSPLHF
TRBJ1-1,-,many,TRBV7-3,TGTGCCAGCAGCACCCAATTGGGGATGAACACTGAAGCTTTCTTT,CASSTQLGMNTEAFF
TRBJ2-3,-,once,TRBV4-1,TGCGCCAGCAGCCCCGGGAAAACAGATACGCAGTATTTT,CASSPGKTDTQYF
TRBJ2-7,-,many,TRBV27,TGTGCCAGGAGACGCCGGGACACATGCTACGAGCAGTACTTC,CARRRRDTCYEQYF
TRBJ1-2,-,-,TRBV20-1,TGCAGTGCTAGAGATGCCGGGTCCTATGGCTACACCTTC,CSARDAGSYGYTF
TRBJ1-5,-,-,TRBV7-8,TGTGCCAGCAGCCCTACAGGGTTAGGTCAGCCCCAGCATTTT,CASSPTGLGQPQHF
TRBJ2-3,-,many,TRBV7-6,TGTGCCAGCAGCTTACAAGGCTCAGATACGCAGTATTTT,CASSLQGSDTQYF
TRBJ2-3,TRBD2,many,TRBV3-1,TGTGCCTCCCGAGATAGCGGGGCGCCAGATACGCAGTATTTT,CASRDSGAPDTQYF
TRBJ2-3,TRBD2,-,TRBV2,TGTGCCAGCAGTGGGGTCGGGACTAGCGGGAGCACAGATACGCAGTATTTT,CASSGVGTSGSTDTQYF
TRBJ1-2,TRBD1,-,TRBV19,TGTGCCAGTAGTATAACAGGGGACCGCTATGGCTACACCTTC,CASSITGDRYGYTF
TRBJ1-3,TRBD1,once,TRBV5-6,TGTGCCAGCAGCTTGCATATGCTCAGGGGGCTCGGAAACACCATATATTTT,CASSLHMLRGLGNTIYF
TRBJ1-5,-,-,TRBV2,TGTGCCAGCAGTCGGGACACCGGAGGCAATCAGCCCCAGCATTTT,CASSRDTGGNQPQHF
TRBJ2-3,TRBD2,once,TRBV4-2,TGTGCCAGCAGCCAAGGGACTAGCGGGGGGCGCACAGATACGCAGTATTTT,CASSQGTSGGRTDTQYF
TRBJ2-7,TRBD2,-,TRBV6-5,TGTGCCAGCAGTGCCCGGGGGGGGCCCTACGAGCAGTACTTC,CASSARGGPYEQYF
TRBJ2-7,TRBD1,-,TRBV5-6,TGTGCCAGCAGCGGAACCGGGACATACCGAACAGGGGGCTCCTACGAGCAGTACTTC,CASSGTGTYRTGGSYEQYF
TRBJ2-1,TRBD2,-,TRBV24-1,TGTGCCACCAGTGGCACTAGCGAGTCATACAATGAGCAGTTCTTC,CATSGTSESYNEQFF
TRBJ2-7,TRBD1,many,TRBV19,TGTGCCAGTACCCCCCGGGACAGGGGACGCGAGCAGTACTTC,CASTPRDRGREQYF
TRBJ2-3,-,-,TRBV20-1,TGCAGTGCCAGTAGGCCTGGAGCAGATACGCAGTATTTT,CSASRPGADTQYF
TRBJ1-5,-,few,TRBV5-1,TGCGCCAGCAGCTTGGCCTGGAATCAGCCCCAGCATTTT,CASSLAWNQPQHF
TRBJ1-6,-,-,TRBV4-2,TGTGCCAGCAGCCAAGGGGACGGCAATAATTCACCCCTCCACTTT,CASSQGDGNNSPLHF
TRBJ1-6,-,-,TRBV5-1,TGCGCCAGCAGCTTGGCGGCAGTACCACCCCTCCACTTT,CASSLAAVPPLHF
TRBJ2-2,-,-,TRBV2,TGTGCCAGCAGTGAACAGGGAAACGGGGAGCTGTTTTTT,CASSEQGNGELFF
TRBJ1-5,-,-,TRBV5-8,TGTGCCGGCAGCTTGTATATTGCGACAGGCCTTCCGGGTCAGCCCCAGCATTTT,CAGSLYIATGLPGQPQHF
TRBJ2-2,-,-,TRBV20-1,TGCAGTGCTTTTAAAGGAGAATACACCGGGGAGCTGTTTTTT,CSAFKGEYTGELFF
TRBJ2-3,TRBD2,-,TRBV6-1,TGTGCCAGCAGCGGGCTAGCGGGAGGTTCGCAGTATTTT,CASSGLAGGSQYF